The 19 T cell receptor beta chains presented below share a single source sample, sequenced in a study of CD8+ T cells in alopecia areata (dated by TCRdb to 2016 to 2019). The time point label on this specimen signifies: roughly 24 weeks on oral tofacitinib. The treatment or condition label, read with the paper, signifies: oral pan-JAK inhibitor, 5-10 mg twice daily. To prepare the library, the immunoSEQ multiplex PCR assay was applied. RNA was extracted from all samples and reverse transcribed into cDNA, which served as template for TCR sequencing. TCRdb limited this immuneACCESS table to in-frame rearrangements with V and J called. A share of clones is missing; checked studies link under half to unresolved V genes, and the rest is unexplained. The sample table records about 100,000 clones; around 83% of these occur just once. The ten largest account for around 25% of the sample. Source: CD8+ T cells sorted from blood, taken at week 24, from a patient treated with tofacitinib. The receptors stem from a human donor with alopecia areata.

The rearrangement uses TRBV6-6 and TRBJ2-5; 7 nucleotides align to TRBD1. Trimming took 4 bases from V and 5 from J; bases not matched to a gene: 13. The CDR3 runs 16 residues. Germline assignment: CDR1 MNHNY and CDR2 SVGAGI (reference sequence). The CDR3 DNA reads TGTGCCAGCAGTTCTGGGGACAGAATGTTCGAGGAGACCCAGTACTTC. Its translation: CASSSGDRMFEETQYF.

This clone occurred once. V and J are TRBV7-8 and TRBJ2-7; D not resolved. The CDR3 has 13 amino acids. Trimming took off 1 base at V and 7 bases at J, with 11 bases between the two ends. Germline V gene data show CDR1 as SGHVS and CDR2 as FQNEAQ. In nucleotides, the CDR3 is TGTGCCAGCAGCTTAGTTGGGGTGCGAGAGCAGTACTTC. This sequence encodes CASSLVGVREQYF. The complete variable domain, with remaining parts taken from reference TRBV7-8 and TRBJ2-7, reads GAGVSQSPRYKVAKRGQDVALRCDPISGHVSLFWYQQALGQGPEFLTYFQNEAQLDKSGLPSDRFFAERPEGSVSTLKIQRTQQEDSAVYLCASSLVGVREQYFGPGTRLTVT.

This clone was seen more than once but under ten times. V and J are TRBV27 and TRBJ2-7, with D possibly called TRBD1 or TRBD2 (5 bases each). V gave up 1 base and J gave up 4 bases, with 14 bases separating them. The CDR3 has 15 residues. CDR1 MNHEY and CDR2 SMNVEV come from the germline V gene (reference sequence). The chain's CDR3 is CASSLLTDEGYEQYF. CDR3 DNA: TGTGCCAGCAGTTTATTAACGGATGAGGGGTACGAGCAGTACTTC.

The chain is built from TRBV7-8 and TRBJ2-1; D is ambiguous. The germline V gene encodes CDR1 SGHVS and CDR2 FQNEAQ. The CDR3 has 15 amino acids. V dropped 5 bases and J dropped 6 bases, with 17 bases sitting between them. The CDR3 sequence is CASSPKKARINEQFF. The CDR3 DNA reads TGTGCCAGCAGCCCAAAGAAGGCTAGGATCAATGAGCAGTTCTTC.

The V gene is TRBV27, the J gene TRBJ2-3; D unclear. Trimming shortened V by 0 bases and J by 0 bases, and 13 bases separated the two germline ends. Germline V lookup: CDR1 MNHEY, CDR2 SMNVEV (reference sequence). This CDR3 has 17 residues. CDR3 region: CASSLSIILSSTDTQYF. The CDR3 nucleotides are TGTGCCAGCAGTTTATCCATTATATTGTCGAGCACAGATACGCAGTATTTT.

The chain uses TRBV27 and TRBJ1-5; D is uncertain. Germline V gene lookup returns CDR1 MNHEY and CDR2 SMNVEV (reference sequence). V was shortened by 2 bases and J by 2 bases, with 10 bases between the two germline ends. CDR3 size: 15 residues. CDR3 loop: CASSLTRGGNQPQHF. CDR3 sequence (DNA): TGTGCCAGCAGTTTAACCCGGGGAGGCAATCAGCCCCAGCATTTT.

This chain links TRBV7-2 with TRBJ1-1; D gene ambiguous. CDR1 SGHTA and CDR2 FQGNSA come from the germline V gene. CDR3 length: 14 residues. Trimming removed 6 bases from V and 4 bases from J, with 15 bases in between. DNA of the CDR3: TGTGCCAGCAGTTTTCCATTGGAGAGCACTGAAGCTTTCTTT. Protein product: CASSFPLESTEAFF. The variable domain in full, completed from reference TRBV7-2 and TRBJ1-1, reads GAGVSQSPSNKVTEKGKDVELRCDPISGHTALYWYRQSLGQGLEFLIYFQGNSAPDKSGLPSDRFSAERTGGSVSTLTIQRTQQEDSAVYLCASSFPLESTEAFFGQGTRLTVV.

This chain joins TRBV30 and TRBJ2-1, with no clear D. The CDR3 extends over 14 amino acids. V lost 0 bases and J 6 bases, leaving 12 bases between the germline ends. The germline V gene encodes CDR1 GTSNPN and CDR2 SVGIG (reference sequence). As DNA, the CDR3 is TGTGCCTGGAGTGTGAACTACCTTAGCAATGAGCAGTTCTTC. Its translation: CAWSVNYLSNEQFF.

The J gene is TRBJ2-7, the V gene TRBV4-1, with D unclear. The CDR3 covers 13 residues. Germline assignment: CDR1 MGHRA and CDR2 YSYEKL. The ends were cut back, 1 base at V and 0 bases at J, with 4 bases in the middle. The CDR3 sequence is CASSQASSYEQYF. The CDR3, as DNA: TGCGCCAGCAGCCAAGCGTCCTCCTACGAGCAGTACTTC.

The chain recombines TRBV29-1 with TRBJ2-1; 9 nucleotides align to TRBD1. The CDR3 runs 17 residues. V lost 1 base, J lost 8 bases, and 15 bases stayed unmatched. Germline CDR1 reads SQVTM; CDR2 reads ANQGSEA. CDR3 nucleotide sequence: TGCAGCGTTGAAGGGGACAGGGAGCCTTTCCGTGCGGATGAGCAGTTCTTC. Protein product: CSVEGDREPFRADEQFF.

The CDR3 loop is CASSDGTVREGYTF. The CDR3 DNA is TGTGCCAGCAGCGACGGGACGGTACGGGAGGGCTACACCTTC. The rearrangement links TRBV6-5 to TRBJ1-2; TRBD1 might be the D (5 bases). The CDR3 runs to 14 residues. V was shortened by 6 bases and J by 8 bases, with 19 bases between the two germline ends. The germline V gene encodes CDR1 MNHEY and CDR2 SVGAGI.

The chain joins TRBV6-5 to TRBJ2-3; tentatively, D is TRBD1 (5 bases). Trimming pared 6 bases from V and 3 bases from J, leaving 10 bases between. CDR1 is MNHEY and CDR2 is SVGAGI in the germline V gene. The CDR3 totals 13 residues. Here the CDR3 DNA reads TGTGCCAGCAGCCCCGGACAAACAGATACGCAGTATTTT. Translation gives CASSPGQTDTQYF.

The V call is TRBV7-2, the J call TRBJ2-1; D is ambiguous. Germline CDR1 reads SGHTA; CDR2 reads FQGNSA. CDR3 size: 12 residues. V was pared by 3 bases and J by 7 bases, with 7 bases between. The CDR3 region is CASSFTANEQFF. CDR3 nucleotide sequence: TGTGCCAGCAGCTTCACAGCTAATGAGCAGTTCTTC.

This clone has just one count. The V call is TRBV27, the J call TRBJ2-3, with D perhaps being TRBD1 or TRBD2 (6 bases each). Trimming stripped 8 bases from V and 4 bases from J, with 10 bases between. Germline CDR1 reads MNHEY; CDR2 reads SMNVEV (reference sequence). There are 12 residues in the CDR3. DNA of the CDR3: TGTGCCAGCGGAGGGGGGTCAGATACGCAGTATTTT. Translated, it gives CASGGGSDTQYF.

A single count supports this clone. The CDR3 loop reads CASSPGRVYYGYTF. Written as DNA, the CDR3 is TGCGCCAGCAGCCCTGGCAGGGTCTACTATGGCTACACCTTC. The J gene is TRBJ1-2, the V gene TRBV4-3, with TRBD1 as a possible D gene (5 bases). Germline V lookup: CDR1 LGHNA, CDR2 YSLEER. V lost 4 bases to trimming and J lost 3 bases, with 12 bases between them. The CDR3 is 14 amino acids.

V and J are TRBV4-1 and TRBJ2-1; 8 bases are shared with TRBD2. With 0 bases clipped from V and 6 bases from J, the junction kept 4 bases outside the gene matches. Germline CDR1 MGHRA, CDR2 YSYEKL. The CDR3 totals 15 residues. DNA of the CDR3: TGCGCCAGCAGCCAAGAGTTAACTAGCGGCAATGAGCAGTTCTTC. Its protein product is CASSQELTSGNEQFF.

This clone has just one count. V is TRBV9 and J is TRBJ2-7, with 8 bases that match TRBD2. This CDR3 comprises 15 residues. Germline lookup yields CDR1 SGDLS and CDR2 YYNGEE. The J segment lost 3 bases and the V segment lost 0 bases, leaving 5 bases of the junction unmatched. The chain's CDR3 is CASSVASSGYYEQYF. CDR3 DNA: TGTGCCAGCAGCGTAGCGTCTAGCGGGTACTACGAGCAGTACTTC.

Worth noting for this clone: At one end the junction does not follow the germline gene, possibly because of a read error. The chain is built from TRBV11-2 and TRBJ1-3; the D gene is possibly TRBD1 (5 bases). Germline V gives CDR1 SGHAT, CDR2 FQNNGV. There are 12 residues in the CDR3. CDR3 DNA: TGTGCCAGCAGCAGTTGGAGAGAGACAGCCTCCTTT. Protein product: CASSSWRETASF.

The genes are TRBV2 and TRBJ1-5; D is perhaps TRBD1 (5 bases). Trimming stripped 3 bases from V and 1 base from J, with 13 bases between. The germline V gene has CDR1 SNHLY and CDR2 FYNNEI. The CDR3 is 16 amino acids. The CDR3: CASSDAYSGSNQPQHF. The CDR3 DNA reads as TGTGCCAGCAGTGACGCGTATTCAGGGAGCAATCAGCCCCAGCATTTT.